The 8 T cell receptor beta chains below were found in one sample sequenced in a study of neurological immune-mediated disorders. Time point specified: longitudinal time-point 1 (baseline). TCRdb used MiXCR to reprocess the 5' RACE reads, holding one entry per CDR3 protein. The repertoire includes under 90,000 distinct CDR3 sequences, about a tenth of them detected once, and 9.5% to 10% sits in the top ten. The sequencing sample was made of PBMCs. These TCRs come from a man aged 25-45 years in good health.

This clonotype was observed at least ten times. The chain uses TRBV5-1 and TRBJ1-2, with a possible D match to TRBD1 (6 bases). This CDR3 comprises 16 residues. Between the trimmed V and J ends, which lost 2 bases and 5 bases, there was a span of 19 bases. Germline CDR1 is SGHRS and CDR2 is YFSETQ. CDR3 region: CASSLRENGRGYGYTF. Written as DNA, the CDR3 is TGCGCCAGCAGCTTAAGAGAGAATGGCAGGGGTTATGGCTACACCTTC. The full variable domain, its missing parts supplied by reference TRBV5-1 and TRBJ1-2, is KAGVTQTPRYLIKTRGQQVTLSCSPISGHRSVSWYQQTPGQGLQFLFEYFSETQRNKGNFPGRFSGRQFSNSRSEMNVSTLELGDSALYLCASSLRENGRGYGYTFGSGTRLTVV.

This clonotype ranks as medium-sized. The J gene is TRBJ1-1, the V gene TRBV5-1; D is possibly TRBD1 (5 bases). Trimming stripped 0 bases from V and 8 bases from J, with 17 bases between. The CDR3 spans 15 residues. Germline V lookup: CDR1 SGHRS, CDR2 YFSETQ. The CDR3 sequence: CASSLEWGSSEEAFF. The CDR3 DNA is TGCGCCAGCAGCTTGGAGTGGGGGTCTTCTGAGGAAGCTTTCTTT. The full variable domain, completed using reference TRBV5-1 and TRBJ1-1, is KAGVTQTPRYLIKTRGQQVTLSCSPISGHRSVSWYQQTPGQGLQFLFEYFSETQRNKGNFPGRFSGRQFSNSRSEMNVSTLELGDSALYLCASSLEWGSSEEAFFGQGTRLTVV.

In its sample, this clonotype was seen many times. The V gene is TRBV20-1, the J gene TRBJ2-5, with D perhaps TRBD2 (7 bases). V was cut by 5 bases and J by 5 bases, with 18 bases left in between. Germline CDR1 reads DFQATT; CDR2 reads SNEGSKA (reference sequence). The CDR3 has 14 amino acids. The CDR3 is CSAQLEGRGETQYF. The CDR3 nucleotides are TGCAGTGCTCAACTGGAAGGGAGGGGGGAGACCCAGTACTTC.

This clonotype was seen ten or more times. The genes are TRBV7-3 and TRBJ2-7; D unresolved. Trimming took off 5 bases at V and 0 bases at J, with 14 bases between the two ends. The V gene's germline CDR1 is SGHTA and CDR2 FQGTGA. The CDR3 runs 15 residues. The CDR3 nucleotides read TGTGCCAGCAGCCCTGGCGGCGGAAACTCCTACGAGCAGTACTTC. It specifies CASSPGGGNSYEQYF.

This clonotype showed up many times. The chain has TRBV5-1 and TRBJ2-7, with 10 bases lining up with TRBD2. Germline V gene data show CDR1 as SGHRS and CDR2 as YFSETQ. CDR3 length equals 16 residues. Germline trimming cut 0 bases from V and 6 bases from J; bases unmatched to any gene: 9. CDR3 nucleotides: TGCGCCAGCAGCTTGGAGGCTAGCGGGAGTAGGTCCGAGCAGTACTTC. Encoded protein: CASSLEASGSRSEQYF. The full variable domain, with the rest looked up from reference TRBV5-1 and TRBJ2-7, is KAGVTQTPRYLIKTRGQQVTLSCSPISGHRSVSWYQQTPGQGLQFLFEYFSETQRNKGNFPGRFSGRQFSNSRSEMNVSTLELGDSALYLCASSLEASGSRSEQYFGPGTRLTVT.

This clonotype was counted between two and nine times. A much larger clone is a single base away; this may be a read error. CDR3 in DNA: TGCGCCAGCAGGTCTCAGTCAGGGGTGAACACCGGGGAGCTGTTTTTT. Residues: CASRSQSGVNTGELFF. The gene calls are TRBV5-1 and TRBJ2-2; D possibly corresponds to TRBD1 (6 bases). CDR1 and CDR2 (germline): SGHRS, YFSETQ. V was cut by 5 bases and J by 1 base, with 15 bases left in between. This CDR3 is 16 amino acids long.

This clonotype appeared many times. The chain carries TRBV7-9 and TRBJ1-1; TRBD1 agrees at 8 bases. This CDR3 has 16 residues. The J segment lost 1 base and the V segment lost 5 bases, leaving 9 bases of the junction unmatched. From germline, CDR1 is SEHNR and CDR2 FQNEAQ (reference sequence). CDR3 loop: CASSRGDRSSNTEAFF. Written as DNA, the CDR3 is TGTGCCAGCAGCCGTGGGGACAGGAGCTCGAACACTGAAGCTTTCTTT.

This clonotype was found many times. The J gene is TRBJ1-3, the V gene TRBV28; 7 bases line up with TRBD1. Germline V CDR1 and CDR2: MDHEN, SYDVKM. J was trimmed by 3 bases and V by 5 bases; bases with no gene match: 4. This CDR3 is 14 amino acids long. The DNA of the CDR3 is TGTGCCAGCAGTGAACAGGGGTTTGGAAACACCATATATTTT. Protein product: CASSEQGFGNTIYF. Full variable domain (missing parts from reference TRBV28 and TRBJ1-3): DVKVTQSSRYLVKRTGEKVFLECVQDMDHENMFWYRQDPGLGLRLIYFSYDVKMKEKGDIPEGYSVSREKKERFSLILESASTNQTSMYLCASSEQGFGNTIYFGEGSWLTVV.